Sequencing of this TCR beta chain was carried out in a study of blood T cell repertoires in COVID-19. Study summary: The analysed material was cDNA or gDNA that came from T cells, B-cell-depleted T cells, or PBMCs.

Profiled with immunoSEQ multiplex PCR; TCRdb holds only in-frame clones, not every one. This sample carries some 120,000 clones, about 83% of them seen once, and the ten largest clones take around 5.6%. CDR1 and CDR2 (germline): SGDLS, YYNGEE. The CDR3 covers 15 residues. V shed 0 bases and J shed 2 bases, with 11 bases lying between them. The rearrangement uses TRBV9 and TRBJ2-5, with a possible D match to TRBD2 (5 bases). This receptor was identified in a man older than 75 with active or convalescent COVID-19. Sequencing used peripheral blood. CDR3 DNA: TGTGCCAGCAGCGTAGGTGGCTCGGGGCAAGAGACCCAGTACTTC. It yields the protein CASSVGGSGQETQYF.